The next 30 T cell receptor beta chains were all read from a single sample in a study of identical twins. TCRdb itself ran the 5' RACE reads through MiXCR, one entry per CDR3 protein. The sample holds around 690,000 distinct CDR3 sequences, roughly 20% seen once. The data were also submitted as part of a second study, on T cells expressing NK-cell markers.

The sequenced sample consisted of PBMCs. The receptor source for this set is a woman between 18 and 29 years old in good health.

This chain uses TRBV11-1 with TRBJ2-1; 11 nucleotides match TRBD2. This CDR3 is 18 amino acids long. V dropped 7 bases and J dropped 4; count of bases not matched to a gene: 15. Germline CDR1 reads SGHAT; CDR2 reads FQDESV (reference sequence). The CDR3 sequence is CASTSNRGTSGSYNEQFF. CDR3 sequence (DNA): TGTGCCAGCACATCAAATCGGGGGACTAGCGGATCATACAATGAGCAGTTCTTC.

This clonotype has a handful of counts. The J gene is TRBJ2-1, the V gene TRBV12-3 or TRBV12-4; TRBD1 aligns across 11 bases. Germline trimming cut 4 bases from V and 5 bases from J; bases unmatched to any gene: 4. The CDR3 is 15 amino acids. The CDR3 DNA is TGTGCCAGCAGTTCCCGGGACAGGGGGGACAATGAGCAGTTCTTC. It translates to CASSSRDRGDNEQFF.

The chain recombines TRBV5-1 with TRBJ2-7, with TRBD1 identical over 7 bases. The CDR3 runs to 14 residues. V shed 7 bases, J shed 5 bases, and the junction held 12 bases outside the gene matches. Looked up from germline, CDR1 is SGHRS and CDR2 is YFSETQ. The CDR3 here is CASGLDRDSDEQYF. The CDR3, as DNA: TGCGCCAGCGGACTTGACAGGGATTCGGACGAGCAGTACTTC.

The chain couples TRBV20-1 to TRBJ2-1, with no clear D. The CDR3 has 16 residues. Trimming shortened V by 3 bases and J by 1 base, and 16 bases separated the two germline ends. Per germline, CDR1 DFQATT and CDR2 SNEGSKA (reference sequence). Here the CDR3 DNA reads TGCAGTGCTAGCACGGCGAGACAAACTTCCTACAATGAGCAGTTCTTC. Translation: CSASTARQTSYNEQFF.

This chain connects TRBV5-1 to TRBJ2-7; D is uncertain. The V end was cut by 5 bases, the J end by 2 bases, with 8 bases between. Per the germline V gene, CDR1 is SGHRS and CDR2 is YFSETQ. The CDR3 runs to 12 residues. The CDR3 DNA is TGCGCCAGCAGACCGGACGCCTACGAGCAGTACTTC. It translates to CASRPDAYEQYF.

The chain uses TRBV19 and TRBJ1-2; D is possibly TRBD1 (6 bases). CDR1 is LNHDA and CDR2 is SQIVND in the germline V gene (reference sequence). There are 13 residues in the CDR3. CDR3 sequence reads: CAAARGQYYGYTF. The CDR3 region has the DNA TGTGCTGCCGCTCGGGGGCAATACTATGGCTACACCTTC.

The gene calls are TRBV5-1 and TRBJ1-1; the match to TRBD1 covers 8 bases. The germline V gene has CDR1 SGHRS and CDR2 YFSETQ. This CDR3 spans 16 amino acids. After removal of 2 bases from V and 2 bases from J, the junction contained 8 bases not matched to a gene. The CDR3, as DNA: TGCGCCAGCAGCTTATTACCAGGACAGGGAAACACTGAAGCTTTCTTT. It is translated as CASSLLPGQGNTEAFF.

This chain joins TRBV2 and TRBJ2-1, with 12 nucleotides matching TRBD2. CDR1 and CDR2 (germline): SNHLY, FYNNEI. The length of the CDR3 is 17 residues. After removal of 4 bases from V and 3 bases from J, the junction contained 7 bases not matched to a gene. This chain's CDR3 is CASSGLAGVSLYNEQFF. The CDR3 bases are TGTGCCAGCAGTGGACTAGCGGGAGTGTCTCTCTACAATGAGCAGTTCTTC.

The CDR3 region is CASGPSQGYTF. The CDR3 region has the DNA TGTGCCAGCGGACCTTCCCAAGGCTACACCTTC. The chain has TRBV12-3 or TRBV12-4 and TRBJ1-2; D uncertain. V lost 8 bases to trimming and J lost 8 bases, with 12 bases between them. CDR3 length: 11 amino acids.

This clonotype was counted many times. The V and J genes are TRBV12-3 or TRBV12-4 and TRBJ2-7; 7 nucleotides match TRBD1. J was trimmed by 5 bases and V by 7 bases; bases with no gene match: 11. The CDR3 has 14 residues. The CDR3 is CASTQGGFQDEQYF. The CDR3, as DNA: TGTGCCAGCACCCAAGGGGGCTTTCAGGACGAGCAGTACTTC.

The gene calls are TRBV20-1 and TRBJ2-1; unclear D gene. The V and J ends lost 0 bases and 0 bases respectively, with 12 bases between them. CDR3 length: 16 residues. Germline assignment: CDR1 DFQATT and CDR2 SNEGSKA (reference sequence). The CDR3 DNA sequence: TGCAGTGCTAGAGAAGGGCCCTTAAGCTCCTACAATGAGCAGTTCTTC. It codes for CSAREGPLSSYNEQFF.

The DNA of the CDR3 is TGTGCCAGCAGCCAAGATCATAGTAGCGGGGGAGATACGCAGTATTTT. Protein: CASSQDHSSGGDTQYF. The chain carries TRBV3-1 and TRBJ2-3, with 9 bases matching TRBD2. CDR1 and CDR2 from the germline V gene are LGHDT and YNNKEL (reference sequence). This CDR3 comprises 16 residues. Germline trimming cut 0 bases from V and 5 bases from J; bases unmatched to any gene: 6.

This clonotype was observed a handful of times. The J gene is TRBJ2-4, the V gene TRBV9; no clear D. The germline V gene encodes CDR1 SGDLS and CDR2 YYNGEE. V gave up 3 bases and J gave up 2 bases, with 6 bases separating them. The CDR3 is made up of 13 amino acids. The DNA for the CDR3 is TGTGCCAGCAGCGGGACCACCAAAAACATTCAGTACTTC. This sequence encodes CASSGTTKNIQYF.

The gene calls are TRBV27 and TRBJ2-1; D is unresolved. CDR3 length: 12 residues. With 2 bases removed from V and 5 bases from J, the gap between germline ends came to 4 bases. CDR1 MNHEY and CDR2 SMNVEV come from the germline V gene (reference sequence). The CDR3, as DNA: TGTGCCAGCAGTTTAGAGAACAATGAGCAGTTCTTC. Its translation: CASSLENNEQFF.

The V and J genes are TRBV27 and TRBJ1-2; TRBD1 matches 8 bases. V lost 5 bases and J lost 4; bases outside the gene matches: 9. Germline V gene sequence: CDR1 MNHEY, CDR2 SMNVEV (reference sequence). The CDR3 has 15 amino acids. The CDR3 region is CASSPRTGSTYGYTF. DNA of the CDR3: TGTGCCAGCAGTCCACGGACAGGGAGCACCTATGGCTACACCTTC.

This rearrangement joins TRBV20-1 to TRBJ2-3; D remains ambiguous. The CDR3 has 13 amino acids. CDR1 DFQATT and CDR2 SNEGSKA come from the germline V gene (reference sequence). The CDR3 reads CSPLGYSTDTQYF. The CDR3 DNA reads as TGCAGCCCACTGGGCTATAGCACAGATACGCAGTATTTT.

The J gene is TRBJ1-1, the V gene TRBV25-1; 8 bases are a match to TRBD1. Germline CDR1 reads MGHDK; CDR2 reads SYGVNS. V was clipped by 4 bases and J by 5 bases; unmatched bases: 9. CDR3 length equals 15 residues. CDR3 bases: TGTGCCAGCAGTGCGTCGACAGGGGCTGGGACTGAAGCTTTCTTT. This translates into CASSASTGAGTEAFF. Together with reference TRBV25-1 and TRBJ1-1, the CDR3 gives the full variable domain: EADIYQTPRYLVIGTGKKITLECSQTMGHDKMYWYQQDPGMELHLIHYSYGVNSTEKGDLSSESTVSRIRTEHFPLTLESARPSHTSQYLCASSASTGAGTEAFFGQGTRLTVV.

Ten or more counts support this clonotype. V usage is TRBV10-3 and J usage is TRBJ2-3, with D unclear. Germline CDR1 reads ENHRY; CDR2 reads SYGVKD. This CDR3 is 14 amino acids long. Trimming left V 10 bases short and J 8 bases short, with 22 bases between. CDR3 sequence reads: CASSKSNYPSTQYF. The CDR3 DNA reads TGTGCCAGCTCGAAAAGCAATTACCCCAGTACGCAGTATTTT.

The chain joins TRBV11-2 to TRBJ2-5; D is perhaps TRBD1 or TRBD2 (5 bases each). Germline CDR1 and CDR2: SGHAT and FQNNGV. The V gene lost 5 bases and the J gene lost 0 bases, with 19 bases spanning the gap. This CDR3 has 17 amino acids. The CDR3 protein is CASSPIRGRENQETQYF. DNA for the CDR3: TGTGCCAGCAGCCCTATACGGGGACGGGAAAACCAAGAGACCCAGTACTTC.

The CDR3 region has the DNA TGTGCCAGCAGCTTAGTACGGGTCCCGCCGAACAATGAGCAGTTCTTC. Amino acid sequence: CASSLVRVPPNNEQFF. The V gene is TRBV7-2, the J gene TRBJ2-1; no definite D call. CDR1 SGHTA and CDR2 FQGNSA come from the germline V gene. Trimming pared 1 base from V and 5 bases from J, leaving 15 bases between. The CDR3 loop spans 16 amino acids. The whole variable domain, filled in from reference TRBV7-2 and TRBJ2-1, reads GAGVSQSPSNKVTEKGKDVELRCDPISGHTALYWYRQSLGQGLEFLIYFQGNSAPDKSGLPSDRFSAERTGGSVSTLTIQRTQQEDSAVYLCASSLVRVPPNNEQFFGPGTRLTVL.

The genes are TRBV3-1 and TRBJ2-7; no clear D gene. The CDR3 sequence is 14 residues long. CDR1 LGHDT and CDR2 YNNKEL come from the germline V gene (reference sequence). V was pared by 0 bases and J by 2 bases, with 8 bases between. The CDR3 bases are TGTGCCAGCAGCCAAGAGGTCTGGGCCTACGAGCAGTACTTC. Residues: CASSQEVWAYEQYF.

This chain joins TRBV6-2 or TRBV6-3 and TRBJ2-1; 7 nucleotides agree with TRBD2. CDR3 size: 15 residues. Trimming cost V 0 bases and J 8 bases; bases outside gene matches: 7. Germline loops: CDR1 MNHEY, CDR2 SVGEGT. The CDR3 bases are TGTGCCAGCAGTTACTCCGCTAGCGGTCCCGATGAGCAGTTCTTC. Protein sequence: CASSYSASGPDEQFF.

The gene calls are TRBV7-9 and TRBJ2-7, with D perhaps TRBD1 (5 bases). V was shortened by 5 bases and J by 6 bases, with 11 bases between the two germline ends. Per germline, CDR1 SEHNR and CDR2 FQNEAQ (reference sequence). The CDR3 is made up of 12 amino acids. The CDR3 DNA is TGTGCCAGCAGCGTCAGGGAATTCGAGCAGTACTTC. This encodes CASSVREFEQYF.

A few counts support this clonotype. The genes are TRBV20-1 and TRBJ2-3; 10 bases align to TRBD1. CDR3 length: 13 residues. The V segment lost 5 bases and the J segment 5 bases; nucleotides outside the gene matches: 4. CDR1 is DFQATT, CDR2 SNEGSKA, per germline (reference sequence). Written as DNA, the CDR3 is TGCAGTGCTGACAGGGGGCAGGGAGATACGCAGTATTTT. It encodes CSADRGQGDTQYF.

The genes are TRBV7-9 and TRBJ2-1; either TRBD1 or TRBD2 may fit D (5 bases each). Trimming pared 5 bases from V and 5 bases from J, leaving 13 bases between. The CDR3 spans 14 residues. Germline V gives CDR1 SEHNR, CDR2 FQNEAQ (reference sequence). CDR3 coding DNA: TGTGCCAGCAGCGCCCAGGGAGTGGACAATGAGCAGTTCTTC. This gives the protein CASSAQGVDNEQFF.

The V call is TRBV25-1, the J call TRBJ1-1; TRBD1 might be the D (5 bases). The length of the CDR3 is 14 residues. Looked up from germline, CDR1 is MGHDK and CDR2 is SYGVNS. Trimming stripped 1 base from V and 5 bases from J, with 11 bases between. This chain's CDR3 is CASSESPGRTEAFF. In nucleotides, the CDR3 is TGTGCCAGCAGTGAATCCCCAGGGAGGACTGAAGCTTTCTTT. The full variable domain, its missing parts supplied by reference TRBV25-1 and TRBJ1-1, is EADIYQTPRYLVIGTGKKITLECSQTMGHDKMYWYQQDPGMELHLIHYSYGVNSTEKGDLSSESTVSRIRTEHFPLTLESARPSHTSQYLCASSESPGRTEAFFGQGTRLTVV.

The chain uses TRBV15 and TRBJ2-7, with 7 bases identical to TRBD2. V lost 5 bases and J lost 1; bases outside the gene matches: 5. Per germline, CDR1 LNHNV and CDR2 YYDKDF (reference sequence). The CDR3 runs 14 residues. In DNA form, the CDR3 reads TGTGCCACCAGCGGGGGGGTTGAGTCCTACGAGCAGTACTTC. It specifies CATSGGVESYEQYF. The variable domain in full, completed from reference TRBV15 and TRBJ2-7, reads DAMVIQNPRYQVTQFGKPVTLSCSQTLNHNVMYWYQQKSSQAPKLLFHYYDKDFNNEADTPDNFQSRRPNTSFCFLDIRSPGLGDTAMYLCATSGGVESYEQYFGPGTRLTVT.

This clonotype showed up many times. CDR3 in amino acids: CSAPSGARETQYF. DNA for the CDR3: TGCAGTGCTCCTAGCGGGGCCCGGGAGACCCAGTACTTC. The chain uses TRBV20-1 and TRBJ2-5; 9 positions match TRBD2. CDR1 DFQATT and CDR2 SNEGSKA come from the germline V gene (reference sequence). This CDR3 spans 13 amino acids. The trim removed 5 bases at V and 5 bases at J, leaving 6 bases unmatched.

The CDR3 region is CASSYSLEAGTYNEQFF. The DNA of the CDR3 is TGTGCCAGCAGTTACTCCTTGGAAGCGGGTACCTACAATGAGCAGTTCTTC. The V call is TRBV6-5, the J call TRBJ2-1; D might be TRBD2 (6 bases). Deletions cut 0 bases from V and 2 bases from J, with 14 bases between. The germline V gene encodes CDR1 MNHEY and CDR2 SVGAGI. CDR3 size: 17 residues.

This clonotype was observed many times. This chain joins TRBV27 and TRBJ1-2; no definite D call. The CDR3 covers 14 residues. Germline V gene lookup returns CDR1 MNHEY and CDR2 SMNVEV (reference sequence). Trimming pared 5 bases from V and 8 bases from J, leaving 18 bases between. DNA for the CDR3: TGTGCCAGCAGTGGGAACCGCATGCGGGAGGGCTACACCTTC. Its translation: CASSGNRMREGYTF.